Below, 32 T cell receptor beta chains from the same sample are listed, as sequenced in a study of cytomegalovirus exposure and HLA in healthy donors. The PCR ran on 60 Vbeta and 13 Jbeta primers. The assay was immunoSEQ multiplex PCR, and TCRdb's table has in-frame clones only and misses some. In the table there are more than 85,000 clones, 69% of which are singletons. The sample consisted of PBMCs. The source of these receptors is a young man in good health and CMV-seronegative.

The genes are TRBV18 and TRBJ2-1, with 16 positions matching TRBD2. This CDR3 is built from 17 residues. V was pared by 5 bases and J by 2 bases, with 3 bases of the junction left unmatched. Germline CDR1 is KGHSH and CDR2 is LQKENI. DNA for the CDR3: TGTGCCAGCTCAGCGGGACTAGCGGGAGGGCCCTACAATGAGCAGTTCTTC. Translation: CASSAGLAGGPYNEQFF. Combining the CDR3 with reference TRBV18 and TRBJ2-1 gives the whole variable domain NAGVMQNPRHLVRRRGQEARLRCSPMKGHSHVYWYRQLPEEGLKFMVYLQKENIIDESGMPKERFSAEFPKEGPSILRIQQVVRGDSAAYFCASSAGLAGGPYNEQFFGPGTRLTVL.

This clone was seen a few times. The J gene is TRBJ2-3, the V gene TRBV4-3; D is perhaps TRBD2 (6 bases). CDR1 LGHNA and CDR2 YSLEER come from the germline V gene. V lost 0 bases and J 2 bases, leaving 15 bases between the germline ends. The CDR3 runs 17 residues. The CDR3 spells CASSQEVRSGYTDTQYF. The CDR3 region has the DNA TGCGCCAGCAGCCAAGAAGTCAGGAGCGGGTACACAGATACGCAGTATTTT.

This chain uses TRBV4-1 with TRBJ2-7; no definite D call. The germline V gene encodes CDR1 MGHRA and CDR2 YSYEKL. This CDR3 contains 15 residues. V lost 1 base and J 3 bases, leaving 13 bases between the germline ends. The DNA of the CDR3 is TGCGCCAGCAGCCAAGTAGAACAGAGAAACTACGAGCAGTACTTC. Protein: CASSQVEQRNYEQYF.

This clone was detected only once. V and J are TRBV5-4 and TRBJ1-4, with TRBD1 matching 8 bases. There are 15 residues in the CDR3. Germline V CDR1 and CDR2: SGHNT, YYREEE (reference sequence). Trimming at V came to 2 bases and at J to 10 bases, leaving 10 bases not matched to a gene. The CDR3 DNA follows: TGTGCCAGCAGCTTAGGACAGGGTGCTGAGGGAAAACTGTTTTTT. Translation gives CASSLGQGAEGKLFF.

CDR3 region: CASSPEGTGLGIGEKLFF. CDR3 DNA sequence: TGTGCCAGCAGCCCGGAGGGGACAGGGTTGGGCATAGGGGAAAAACTGTTTTTT. V is TRBV5-5 and J is TRBJ1-4; 9 nucleotides agree with TRBD1. CDR3 length: 18 residues. Looked up from germline, CDR1 is SGHKS and CDR2 is YYEKEE (reference sequence). J lost 8 bases, V lost 4 bases, and 18 bases had no gene match. The full variable domain, its missing parts supplied by reference TRBV5-5 and TRBJ1-4, is DAGVTQSPTHLIKTRGQQVTLRCSPISGHKSVSWYQQVLGQGPQFIFQYYEKEERGRGNFPDRFSARQFPNYSSELNVNALLLGDSALYLCASSPEGTGLGIGEKLFFGSGTQLSVL.

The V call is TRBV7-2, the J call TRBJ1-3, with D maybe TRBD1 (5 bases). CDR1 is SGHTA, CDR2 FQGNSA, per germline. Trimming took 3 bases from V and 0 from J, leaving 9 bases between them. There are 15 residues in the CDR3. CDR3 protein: CASSFQGSSGNTIYF. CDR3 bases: TGTGCCAGCAGCTTCCAGGGATCCTCTGGAAACACCATATATTTT.

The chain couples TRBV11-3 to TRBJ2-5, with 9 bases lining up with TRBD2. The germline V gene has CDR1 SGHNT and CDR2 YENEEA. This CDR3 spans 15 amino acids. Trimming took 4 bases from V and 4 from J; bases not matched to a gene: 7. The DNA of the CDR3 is TGTGCCAGCAGCTCCCTCGAGACTAGCGGAGAGACCCAGTACTTC. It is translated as CASSSLETSGETQYF.

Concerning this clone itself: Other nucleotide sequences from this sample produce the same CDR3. In DNA form, the CDR3 reads TGTGCCAGCAGGTTAGACAGAGATTCCTACGAGCAGTACTTC. Translation: CASRLDRDSYEQYF. The chain uses TRBV6-5 and TRBJ2-7, with D possibly matching TRBD1 (5 bases). V lost 6 bases, J lost 1 base, and 13 bases lay in between. In germline, CDR1 is MNHEY, CDR2 SVGAGI. The CDR3 spans 14 residues.

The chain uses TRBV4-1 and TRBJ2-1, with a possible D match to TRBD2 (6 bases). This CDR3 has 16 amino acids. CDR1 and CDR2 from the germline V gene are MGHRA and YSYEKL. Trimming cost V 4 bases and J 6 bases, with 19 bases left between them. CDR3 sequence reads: CASSLSGLSGVNEQFF. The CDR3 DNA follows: TGCGCCAGCAGCCTATCGGGACTCTCTGGGGTCAATGAGCAGTTCTTC.

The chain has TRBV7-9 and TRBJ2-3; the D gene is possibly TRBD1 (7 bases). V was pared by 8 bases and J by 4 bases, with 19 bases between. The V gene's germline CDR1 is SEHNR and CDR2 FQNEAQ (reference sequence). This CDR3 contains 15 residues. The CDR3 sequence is CASSPGGLSADTQYF. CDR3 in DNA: TGTGCCAGCTCCCCAGGGGGGCTTAGTGCAGATACGCAGTATTTT.

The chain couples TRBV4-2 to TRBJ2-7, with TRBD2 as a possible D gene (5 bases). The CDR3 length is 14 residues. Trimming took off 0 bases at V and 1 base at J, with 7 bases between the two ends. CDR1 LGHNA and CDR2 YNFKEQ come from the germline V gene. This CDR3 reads CASSQEAGSYEQYF. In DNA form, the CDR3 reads TGTGCCAGCAGCCAAGAGGCGGGTTCCTACGAGCAGTACTTC.

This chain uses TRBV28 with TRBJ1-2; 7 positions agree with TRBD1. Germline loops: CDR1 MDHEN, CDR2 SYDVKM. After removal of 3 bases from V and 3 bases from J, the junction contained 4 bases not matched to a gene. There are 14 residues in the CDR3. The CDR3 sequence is CASSFYRGHYGYTF. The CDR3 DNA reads TGTGCCAGCAGTTTTTACAGGGGACACTATGGCTACACCTTC.

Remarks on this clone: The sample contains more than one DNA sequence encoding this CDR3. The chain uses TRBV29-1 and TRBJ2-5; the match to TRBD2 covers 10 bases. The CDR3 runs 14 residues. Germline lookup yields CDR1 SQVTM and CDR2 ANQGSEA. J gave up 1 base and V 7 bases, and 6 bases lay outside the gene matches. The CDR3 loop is CSAPLAGPQETQYF. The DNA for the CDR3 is TGCAGCGCTCCACTAGCGGGACCCCAAGAGACCCAGTACTTC.

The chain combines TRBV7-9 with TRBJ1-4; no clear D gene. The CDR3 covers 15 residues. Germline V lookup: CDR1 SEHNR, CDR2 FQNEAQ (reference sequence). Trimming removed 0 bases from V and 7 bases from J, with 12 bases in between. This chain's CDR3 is CASSLARTASEKLFF. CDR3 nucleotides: TGTGCCAGCAGCTTAGCGCGTACTGCAAGTGAAAAACTGTTTTTT.

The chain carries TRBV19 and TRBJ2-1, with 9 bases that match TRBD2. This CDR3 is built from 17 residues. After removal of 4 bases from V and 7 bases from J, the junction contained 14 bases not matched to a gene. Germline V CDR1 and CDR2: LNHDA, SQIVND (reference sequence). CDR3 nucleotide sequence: TGTGCCAGTAGTACTCCTTACTGGCGGGAGGGCCGGAATGAGCAGTTCTTC. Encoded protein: CASSTPYWREGRNEQFF.

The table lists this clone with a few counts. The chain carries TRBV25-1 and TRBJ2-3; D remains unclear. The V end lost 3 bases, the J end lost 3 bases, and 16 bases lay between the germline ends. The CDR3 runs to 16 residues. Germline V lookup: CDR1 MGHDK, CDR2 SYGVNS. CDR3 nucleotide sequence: TGTGCCAGCAGTGATACGACTTATGGGTTGACAGATACGCAGTATTTT. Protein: CASSDTTYGLTDTQYF. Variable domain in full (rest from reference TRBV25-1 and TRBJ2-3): EADIYQTPRYLVIGTGKKITLECSQTMGHDKMYWYQQDPGMELHLIHYSYGVNSTEKGDLSSESTVSRIRTEHFPLTLESARPSHTSQYLCASSDTTYGLTDTQYFGPGTRLTVL.

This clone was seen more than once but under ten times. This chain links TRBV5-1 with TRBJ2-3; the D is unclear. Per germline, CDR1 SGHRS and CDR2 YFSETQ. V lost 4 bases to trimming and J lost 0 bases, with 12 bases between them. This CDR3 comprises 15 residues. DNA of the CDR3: TGCGCCAGCAGCAAAGCCTCATTGAGCACAGATACGCAGTATTTT. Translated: CASSKASLSTDTQYF.

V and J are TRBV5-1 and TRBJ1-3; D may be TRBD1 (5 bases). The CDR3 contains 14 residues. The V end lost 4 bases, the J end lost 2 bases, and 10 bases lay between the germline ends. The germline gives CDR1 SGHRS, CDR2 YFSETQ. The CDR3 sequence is CASSKGVAGNTIYF. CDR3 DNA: TGCGCCAGCAGCAAAGGGGTAGCTGGAAACACCATATATTTT.

The CDR3 DNA follows: TGTGCCAGCAGTCTGACAGCCAGAAATGAAAAACTGTTTTTT. It specifies CASSLTARNEKLFF. The chain combines TRBV28 with TRBJ1-4, with D possibly being TRBD1 (5 bases). Between the trimmed V and J ends, which lost 5 bases and 5 bases, there was a span of 12 bases. Germline loops: CDR1 MDHEN, CDR2 SYDVKM. This CDR3 region has 14 residues.

CDR3 in amino acids: CASSFGTSVTGELFF. DNA for the CDR3: TGTGCCAGCAGCTTCGGGACTAGCGTCACCGGGGAGCTGTTTTTT. The rearrangement joins TRBV5-6 to TRBJ2-2, with 10 positions matching TRBD2. The J segment lost 4 bases and the V segment lost 2 bases, leaving 2 bases of the junction unmatched. The CDR3 has 15 residues. CDR1 and CDR2 (germline): SGHDT, YYEEEE.

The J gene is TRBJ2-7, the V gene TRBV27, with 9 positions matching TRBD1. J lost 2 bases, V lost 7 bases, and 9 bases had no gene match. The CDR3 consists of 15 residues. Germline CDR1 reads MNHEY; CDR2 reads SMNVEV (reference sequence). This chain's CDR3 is CASNKDRGPTYEQYF. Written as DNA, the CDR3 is TGTGCCAGCAACAAGGACAGGGGTCCTACCTACGAGCAGTACTTC.

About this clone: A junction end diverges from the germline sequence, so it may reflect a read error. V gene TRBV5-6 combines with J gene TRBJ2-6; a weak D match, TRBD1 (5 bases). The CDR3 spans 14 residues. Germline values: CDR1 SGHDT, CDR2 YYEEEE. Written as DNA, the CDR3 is TGTGCCAGCAGCTCAAGCTCTGGGGCCAACGGCCTGACTTTC. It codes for CASSSSSGANGLTF.

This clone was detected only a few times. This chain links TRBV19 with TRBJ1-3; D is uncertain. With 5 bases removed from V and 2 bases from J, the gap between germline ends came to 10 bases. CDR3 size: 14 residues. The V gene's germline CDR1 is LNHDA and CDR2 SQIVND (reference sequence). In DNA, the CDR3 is TGTGCCAGTAGTCCCTTCGCAGCTGGAAACACCATATATTTT. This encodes CASSPFAAGNTIYF. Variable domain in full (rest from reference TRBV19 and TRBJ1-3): DGGITQSPKYLFRKEGQNVTLSCEQNLNHDAMYWYRQDPGQGLRLIYYSQIVNDFQKGDIAEGYSVSREKKESFPLTVTSAQKNPTAFYLCASSPFAAGNTIYFGEGSWLTVV.

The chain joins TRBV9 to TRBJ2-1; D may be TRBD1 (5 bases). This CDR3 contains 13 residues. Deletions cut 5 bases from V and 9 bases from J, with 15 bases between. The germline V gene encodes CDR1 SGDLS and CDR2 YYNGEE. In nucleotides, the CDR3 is TGTGCCAGCAGTTACACAGGTCAAGCTGAGCAGTTCTTC. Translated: CASSYTGQAEQFF.

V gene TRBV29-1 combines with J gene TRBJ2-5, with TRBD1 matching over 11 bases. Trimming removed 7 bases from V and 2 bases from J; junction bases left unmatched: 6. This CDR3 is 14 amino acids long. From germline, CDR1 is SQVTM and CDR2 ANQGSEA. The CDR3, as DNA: TGCAGCGCGGACAGGGGGCGCGGGCAAGAGACCCAGTACTTC. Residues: CSADRGRGQETQYF.

The CDR3 sequence is CASSLAPPGENIQYF. CDR3 nucleotides: TGTGCCAGCAGCTTAGCACCTCCGGGAGAAAACATTCAGTACTTC. The V and J genes are TRBV7-2 and TRBJ2-4; perhaps TRBD2 as D (6 bases). V lost 0 bases to trimming and J lost 5 bases, with 11 bases between them. This CDR3 is built from 15 residues. CDR1 and CDR2 from the germline V gene are SGHTA and FQGNSA.

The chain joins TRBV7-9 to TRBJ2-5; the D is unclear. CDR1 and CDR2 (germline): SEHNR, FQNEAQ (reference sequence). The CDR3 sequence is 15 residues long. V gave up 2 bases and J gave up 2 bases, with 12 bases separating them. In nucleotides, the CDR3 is TGTGCCAGCAGCTTACCTCTAGGTGCGCAAGAGACCCAGTACTTC. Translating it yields CASSLPLGAQETQYF.

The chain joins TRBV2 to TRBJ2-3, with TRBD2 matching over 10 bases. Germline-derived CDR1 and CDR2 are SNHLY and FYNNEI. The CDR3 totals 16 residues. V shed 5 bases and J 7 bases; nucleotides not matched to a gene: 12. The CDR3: CASSRVSSGRGNTQYF. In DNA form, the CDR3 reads TGTGCCAGCAGTCGCGTCTCTAGCGGGAGAGGGAATACGCAGTATTTT.

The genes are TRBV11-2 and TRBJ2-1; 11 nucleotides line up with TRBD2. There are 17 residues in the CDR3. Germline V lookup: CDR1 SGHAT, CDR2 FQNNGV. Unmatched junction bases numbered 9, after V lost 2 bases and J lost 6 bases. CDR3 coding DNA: TGTGCCAGCAGCTTATCCGGGACTAGCGGATTCCTCAATGAGCAGTTCTTC. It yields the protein CASSLSGTSGFLNEQFF.

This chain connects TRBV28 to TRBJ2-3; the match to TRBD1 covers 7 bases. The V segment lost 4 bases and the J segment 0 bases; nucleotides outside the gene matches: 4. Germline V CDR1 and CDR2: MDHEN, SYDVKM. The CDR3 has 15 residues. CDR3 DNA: TGTGCCAGCAGTTCTCCGGGACAGAGCACAGATACGCAGTATTTT. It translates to CASSSPGQSTDTQYF.

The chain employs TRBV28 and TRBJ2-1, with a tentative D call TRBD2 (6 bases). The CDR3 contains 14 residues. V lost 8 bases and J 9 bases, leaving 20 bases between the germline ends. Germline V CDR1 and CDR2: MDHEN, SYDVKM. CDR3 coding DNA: TGTGCCAGCCACCACCTCTTGGGGGGACGTGAGCAGTTCTTC. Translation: CASHHLLGGREQFF.

The CDR3 loop is CASSIRLRSEQFF. DNA for the CDR3: TGTGCCAGTAGTATACGACTGCGGAGTGAGCAGTTCTTC. This rearrangement joins TRBV19 to TRBJ2-1; D is unresolved. CDR1 is LNHDA and CDR2 is SQIVND in the germline V gene (reference sequence). V was clipped by 2 bases and J by 9 bases, with 11 bases between them. The CDR3 covers 13 residues.